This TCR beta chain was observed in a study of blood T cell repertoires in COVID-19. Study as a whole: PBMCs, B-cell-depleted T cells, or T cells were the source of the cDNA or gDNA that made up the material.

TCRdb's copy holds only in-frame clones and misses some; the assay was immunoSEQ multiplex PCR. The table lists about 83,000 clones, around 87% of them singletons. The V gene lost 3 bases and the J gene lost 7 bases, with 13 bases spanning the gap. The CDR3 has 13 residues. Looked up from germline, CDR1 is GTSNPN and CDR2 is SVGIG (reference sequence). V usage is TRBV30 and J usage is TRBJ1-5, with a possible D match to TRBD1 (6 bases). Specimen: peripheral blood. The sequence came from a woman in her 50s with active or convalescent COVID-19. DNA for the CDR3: TGTGCCTGGAGCGGCCAGGGGAGCCAGCCCCAGCATTTT. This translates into CAWSGQGSQPQHF.